Listed here are 28 T cell receptor beta chains from one sample, sequenced in a study of blood T cell repertoires in COVID-19. Using immunoSEQ multiplex PCR, the repertoire was profiled, and TCRdb retains in-frame clones only, with some absent. The sample has about 150,000 clones, about 86% seen once; the top ten hold roughly 3%. Sequences were obtained from peripheral blood. Receptors were obtained from a man in his 70s with acute or convalescent COVID-19.

The chain uses TRBV6-4 and TRBJ2-5, with D tentatively TRBD2 (5 bases). This CDR3 contains 15 residues. V lost 3 bases and J lost 5, with 16 bases in between. CDR1 and CDR2 (germline): MRHNA, SNTAGT. The DNA for the CDR3 is TGTGCCAGCAGTGAAGGACTCTCACCCCAGGAGACCCAGTACTTC. Translation: CASSEGLSPQETQYF.

J is TRBJ1-3 and V is TRBV6-5; D gene unclear. The CDR3 has 13 residues. V lost 2 bases, J lost 2 bases, and 4 bases lay in between. Germline loops: CDR1 MNHEY, CDR2 SVGAGI. CDR3 in DNA: TGTGCCAGCAGTTACGAGGCTGGAAACACCATATATTTT. It yields the protein CASSYEAGNTIYF.

V and J are TRBV19 and TRBJ1-1, with 9 bases identical to TRBD1. CDR1 is LNHDA, CDR2 SQIVND, per germline (reference sequence). Trimming cost V 6 bases and J 0 bases; bases outside gene matches: 2. This CDR3 region has 14 residues. The CDR3 region has the DNA TGTGCCAGTAGCGACAGGGGGTTGAACACTGAAGCTTTCTTT. This sequence encodes CASSDRGLNTEAFF. The full variable domain, rest sourced from reference TRBV19 and TRBJ1-1, is DGGITQSPKYLFRKEGQNVTLSCEQNLNHDAMYWYRQDPGQGLRLIYYSQIVNDFQKGDIAEGYSVSREKKESFPLTVTSAQKNPTAFYLCASSDRGLNTEAFFGQGTRLTVV.

V gene TRBV6-5 combines with J gene TRBJ1-4; D perhaps matches TRBD1 (5 bases). V lost 4 bases and J 8 bases, leaving 14 bases between the germline ends. The CDR3 contains 14 residues. CDR1 MNHEY and CDR2 SVGAGI come from the germline V gene. The CDR3 DNA reads as TGTGCCAGCAGTTTAAGAAGGGGTAACGAAAAACTGTTTTTT. Its protein is CASSLRRGNEKLFF.

This chain uses TRBV7-3 with TRBJ2-3; TRBD2 matches at 7 bases. Trimming removed 5 bases from V and 2 bases from J; junction bases left unmatched: 7. CDR3 length equals 15 residues. The V gene's germline CDR1 is SGHTA and CDR2 FQGTGA. The CDR3 reads CASSTSSGDTDTQYF. CDR3 sequence (DNA): TGTGCCAGCAGCACTTCTAGCGGAGACACAGATACGCAGTATTTT. The full variable domain, in which reference TRBV7-3 and TRBJ2-3 provide the parts outside the CDR3, is GAGVSQTPSNKVTEKGKYVELRCDPISGHTALYWYRQSLGQGPEFLIYFQGTGAADDSGLPNDRFFAVRPEGSVSTLKIQRTERGDSAVYLCASSTSSGDTDTQYFGPGTRLTVL.

The rearrangement links TRBV19 to TRBJ2-5; D is unclear. V was cut by 3 bases and J by 0 bases, with 5 bases left in between. The CDR3 covers 13 residues. CDR1 is LNHDA, CDR2 SQIVND, per germline (reference sequence). The DNA for the CDR3 is TGTGCCAGTAGTATTGCGAACCAAGAGACCCAGTACTTC. Protein product: CASSIANQETQYF. Using reference TRBV19 and TRBJ2-5 for the parts outside the CDR3, the full variable domain is DGGITQSPKYLFRKEGQNVTLSCEQNLNHDAMYWYRQDPGQGLRLIYYSQIVNDFQKGDIAEGYSVSREKKESFPLTVTSAQKNPTAFYLCASSIANQETQYFGPGTRLLVL.

The J gene is TRBJ1-1, the V gene TRBV27; a possible D gene is TRBD1 (5 bases). The germline gives CDR1 MNHEY, CDR2 SMNVEV (reference sequence). The germline V and J ends were trimmed by 6 bases and 3 bases, with 14 bases remaining between them. The length of the CDR3 is 14 residues. CDR3 residues: CASRILGGDTEAFF. The CDR3 nucleotides read TGTGCCAGCAGAATCCTCGGGGGGGACACTGAAGCTTTCTTT.

In this sample, this clone turned up once. The rearrangement uses TRBV13 and TRBJ1-4, with 8 bases fitting TRBD1. CDR3 size: 16 residues. J gave up 4 bases and V 3 bases, and 7 bases lay outside the gene matches. Germline assignment: CDR1 PRHDT and CDR2 FYEKMQ (reference sequence). CDR3 region: CASSFGRTGSNEKLFF. The CDR3, as DNA: TGTGCCAGCAGCTTTGGTAGGACAGGGAGTAATGAAAAACTGTTTTTT. Supplemented by reference TRBV13 and TRBJ1-4, the full variable domain reads AAGVIQSPRHLIKEKRETATLKCYPIPRHDTVYWYQQGPGQDPQFLISFYEKMQSDKGSIPDRFSAQQFSDYHSELNMSSLELGDSALYFCASSFGRTGSNEKLFFGSGTQLSVL.

On this clone itself: This same CDR3 is encoded by further DNA sequences in the sample. The chain links TRBV5-6 to TRBJ2-1, with 14 bases lining up with TRBD2. V dropped 4 bases and J dropped 9; count of bases not matched to a gene: 6. The CDR3 has 15 amino acids. The germline CDR1 and CDR2 sequences are SGHDT and YYEEEE. Here the CDR3 DNA reads TGTGCCAGCAGCCCGGGACTAGCGGGAGTTAGTGAGCAGTTCTTC. It yields the protein CASSPGLAGVSEQFF.

J is TRBJ2-6 and V is TRBV5-6; 10 nucleotides align to TRBD1. Germline values: CDR1 SGHDT, CDR2 YYEEEE. The CDR3 is made up of 17 amino acids. V shed 0 bases, J shed 1 base, and the junction held 1 base outside the gene matches. CDR3 protein: CASSLVGQGSGANVLTF. As DNA, the CDR3 is TGTGCCAGCAGCTTGGTGGGACAGGGGTCTGGGGCCAACGTCCTGACTTTC.

The chain carries TRBV28 and TRBJ1-4, with D tentatively TRBD1 (5 bases). Per germline, CDR1 MDHEN and CDR2 SYDVKM. The CDR3 has 14 residues. Trimming cost V 5 bases and J 5 bases, with 12 bases left between them. The CDR3 here is CASSAGGLNEKLFF. CDR3 nucleotides: TGTGCCAGCAGTGCGGGGGGGTTGAATGAAAAACTGTTTTTT.

The chain uses TRBV7-9 and TRBJ2-1; no reliable D call. There are 16 residues in the CDR3. Deletions cut 5 bases from V and 0 bases from J, with 14 bases between. In germline, CDR1 is SEHNR, CDR2 FQNEAQ (reference sequence). Here the CDR3 DNA reads TGTGCCAGCAGCCCAAAGGCCTCTAGCTCCTACAATGAGCAGTTCTTC. As protein: CASSPKASSSYNEQFF.

The chain links TRBV10-3 to TRBJ2-7; 9 bases fit TRBD1. Germline V lookup: CDR1 ENHRY, CDR2 SYGVKD. V was clipped by 4 bases and J by 3 bases; unmatched bases: 4. This CDR3 contains 14 residues. In DNA form, the CDR3 reads TGTGCCATCAGTGGACAGGGGGGAGACTACGAGCAGTACTTC. Amino acids: CAISGQGGDYEQYF.

J is TRBJ2-1 and V is TRBV6-4; 11 nucleotides align to TRBD2. Germline-derived CDR1 and CDR2 are MRHNA and SNTAGT. CDR3 length: 14 residues. Trimming cost V 7 bases and J 7 bases; bases outside gene matches: 6. The CDR3 is CASKLTSGKNEQFF. The CDR3 coding sequence is TGTGCCAGCAAATTGACTAGCGGGAAGAATGAGCAGTTCTTC.

This rearrangement joins TRBV11-2 to TRBJ2-3, with TRBD2 matching over 9 bases. The CDR3 extends over 18 amino acids. The germline CDR1 and CDR2 sequences are SGHAT and FQNNGV. With 1 base clipped from V and 1 base from J, the junction kept 9 bases outside the gene matches. CDR3 protein: CASSLGAGGSVGTDTQYF. Written as DNA, the CDR3 is TGTGCCAGCAGCTTAGGAGCGGGAGGCTCCGTCGGCACAGATACGCAGTATTTT.

The CDR3 sequence: CASSQGGLLAGAIDTQYF. The CDR3 nucleotides read TGTGCCAGCAGCCAGGGCGGGCTACTAGCGGGAGCAATAGATACGCAGTATTTT. This chain uses TRBV6-2 or TRBV6-3 with TRBJ2-3; the match to TRBD2 covers 11 bases. This CDR3 contains 18 residues. Germline-derived CDR1 and CDR2 are MNHEY and SVGEGT. The J segment lost 5 bases and the V segment lost 6 bases, leaving 16 bases of the junction unmatched.

CDR3 in amino acids: CASSPPKGASGANVLTF. The CDR3, as DNA: TGTGCCAGCTCACCCCCGAAAGGGGCTTCCGGGGCCAACGTCCTGACTTTC. V usage is TRBV18 and J usage is TRBJ2-6; possible D gene TRBD1, 5 bases. The V gene's germline CDR1 is KGHSH and CDR2 LQKENI. The CDR3 contains 17 residues. V gave up 3 bases and J gave up 4 bases, with 16 bases separating them.

J is TRBJ2-5 and V is TRBV9; D may be TRBD1 (5 bases). Trimming stripped 0 bases from V and 2 bases from J, with 8 bases between. The CDR3 loop spans 14 amino acids. Germline V CDR1 and CDR2: SGDLS, YYNGEE. The CDR3 spells CASSVEAGQETQYF. The CDR3 coding sequence is TGTGCCAGCAGCGTAGAAGCAGGGCAAGAGACCCAGTACTTC.

The chain recombines TRBV10-3 with TRBJ2-7; D is possibly TRBD2 (6 bases). Germline V gene lookup returns CDR1 ENHRY and CDR2 SYGVKD. CDR3 size: 13 residues. Trimming removed 6 bases from V and 4 bases from J, with 13 bases in between. The CDR3 here is CAISPGLTYEQYF. CDR3 nucleotide sequence: TGTGCCATCAGCCCGGGACTGACTTACGAGCAGTACTTC.

The chain links TRBV10-3 to TRBJ2-3; 11 bases are shared with TRBD2. This CDR3 has 17 amino acids. V dropped 2 bases and J dropped 3; count of bases not matched to a gene: 7. Germline CDR1 is ENHRY and CDR2 is SYGVKD. DNA for the CDR3: TGTGCCATCAGTGAGGGGCTAGCGGGAGGAGTAACAGATACGCAGTATTTT. Translated, it gives CAISEGLAGGVTDTQYF.

The chain links TRBV15 to TRBJ2-7, with 12 bases lining up with TRBD2. The CDR3 loop spans 16 amino acids. Looked up from germline, CDR1 is LNHNV and CDR2 is YYDKDF (reference sequence). J was trimmed by 6 bases and V by 0 bases; bases with no gene match: 6. The DNA for the CDR3 is TGTGCCACCAGCAGAGATCCAGGACTAGCGGGAAGCGAGCAGTACTTC. As protein: CATSRDPGLAGSEQYF.

This chain uses TRBV4-2 with TRBJ2-1, with 14 positions matching TRBD2. The CDR3 spans 16 residues. Trimming cost V 4 bases and J 7 bases; bases outside gene matches: 6. Germline lookup yields CDR1 LGHNA and CDR2 YNFKEQ. The CDR3 reads CASSPSTSGRGNEQFF. In nucleotides, the CDR3 is TGTGCCAGCAGCCCTTCGACTAGCGGGAGGGGTAATGAGCAGTTCTTC.

The count of this clone is one. The CDR3 loop is CASSLGQGGRTEAFF. The CDR3 coding sequence is TGCGCCAGCAGCCTGGGACAGGGTGGTCGGACTGAAGCTTTCTTT. This chain connects TRBV4-3 to TRBJ1-1; TRBD1 aligns across 9 bases. The ends lost 4 bases at V and 5 bases at J; junction bases unmatched: 8. The germline V gene has CDR1 LGHNA and CDR2 YSLEER. The CDR3 sequence is 15 residues long.

This chain connects TRBV6-1 to TRBJ1-5, with no clear D. The CDR3 is 15 residues long. Deletions cut 1 base from V and 5 bases from J, with 12 bases between. CDR1 is MNHNS and CDR2 is SASEGT in the germline V gene. The CDR3 coding sequence is TGTGCCAGCAGTGAAGTCGGCGGAAGTTATCAGCCCCAGCATTTT. Its translation is CASSEVGGSYQPQHF.

The J gene is TRBJ1-1, the V gene TRBV5-4, with D perhaps matching TRBD1 (5 bases). The CDR3 spans 14 residues. Germline CDR1 is SGHNT and CDR2 is YYREEE (reference sequence). The V and J ends lost 3 bases and 1 base respectively, with 10 bases between them. CDR3 in DNA: TGTGCCAGCAGCTCTCGACAGACGAACACTGAAGCTTTCTTT. This sequence encodes CASSSRQTNTEAFF.

The gene calls are TRBV19 and TRBJ1-1; TRBD1 matches at 8 bases. Germline V gives CDR1 LNHDA, CDR2 SQIVND (reference sequence). Trimming removed 3 bases from V and 4 bases from J; junction bases left unmatched: 4. The CDR3 sequence is 14 residues long. CDR3 in amino acids: CASSMNRGATEAFF. The CDR3 DNA follows: TGTGCCAGTAGTATGAACAGGGGGGCCACTGAAGCTTTCTTT.

The genes are TRBV28 and TRBJ2-2; D gene uncertain. CDR1 is MDHEN, CDR2 SYDVKM, per germline. The CDR3 runs 16 residues. The ends were cut back, 1 base at V and 0 bases at J, with 9 bases in the middle. CDR3 amino acids: CASSLSALTNTGELFF. For the CDR3, the DNA is TGTGCCAGCAGTTTATCCGCACTGACGAACACCGGGGAGCTGTTTTTT.

The rearrangement joins TRBV27 to TRBJ2-6; 7 bases map to TRBD1. Germline assignment: CDR1 MNHEY and CDR2 SMNVEV (reference sequence). CDR3 length: 16 amino acids. After removal of 5 bases from V and 4 bases from J, the junction contained 8 bases not matched to a gene. This CDR3 is CASSLDRAPGANVLTF. Here the CDR3 DNA reads TGTGCCAGCAGTCTCGACAGGGCCCCCGGGGCCAACGTCCTGACTTTC.